Below, 9 T cell receptor beta chains from the same sample are listed, as sequenced in a study of CD8+ T cells in alopecia areata. In each case, RNA was isolated and then reverse transcribed into cDNA as the sequencing template. Only in-frame clones appear in the TCRdb table, and some are missing; sequencing was by immunoSEQ multiplex PCR. Observed in the sample are approximately 280,000 clones, none of them singletons. Sorting of pooled cutaneous lymph node cells was based on CD4, CD8alpha, NKG2D, NKG2ACE and other markers. Sequencing was performed on CD4+ T cells sorted from a lymph node. The source is a C3H/HeJ mouse with alopecia areata. This line is of MHC haplotype H2-k.

About this clone itself: Gene names denote mouse genes. The CDR3 end is not reached by the read, which stops 4 residues before it; the germline J gene fills it in. Other nucleotide sequences in the sample specify the same CDR3. V usage is TRBV19 and J usage is TRBJ2-1; 10 bases match TRBD1. Trimming at V came to 5 bases and at J to 3 bases, leaving 2 bases not matched to a gene. The CDR3 contains 14 residues. Germline-derived CDR1 and CDR2 are FNHDT and SITEND (reference sequence). The CDR3 sequence is CASRRDRGYAEQFF. CDR3 DNA (partial): TGTGCCAGCAGGAGGGACAGGGGCTATGCT.

Comments on this clone: The gene symbols are mouse symbols. Sequencing ends 4 residues short of the CDR3 end; the germline J gene provides the rest. The V call is TRBV5, the J call TRBJ2-2; 9 bases agree with TRBD1. After removal of 6 bases from V and 1 base from J, the junction contained 3 bases not matched to a gene. Germline CDR1 and CDR2: LGHNA and YNLKQL (reference sequence). This CDR3 spans 15 amino acids. CDR3 protein: CASRGTGLNTGQLYF. The sequenced part of the CDR3 DNA is TGTGCCAGCAGGGGGACAGGGCTAAACACCGGG.

This clone was observed at least ten times. Gene names are mouse gene names. The CDR3 is cut off 4 residues early in the read; its end comes from the germline J gene. The genes are TRBV17 and TRBJ2-5; no definite D call. Germline V gene sequence: CDR1 MNHDT, CDR2 YYDKIL. Trimming removed 2 bases from V and 0 bases from J, with 12 bases in between. This CDR3 is built from 16 residues. The CDR3: CASSRSGTFNQDTQYF. The covered CDR3 bases are TGTGCTAGCAGTAGATCAGGCACCTTTAACCAAGAC.

With respect to this clone: Genes and germline are mouse. Sequencing ends 4 residues short of the CDR3 end; the germline J gene provides the rest. V usage is TRBV21 and J usage is TRBJ2-4; 9 positions match TRBD2. TRBV21 is an open reading frame, and its role is uncertain. This CDR3 is built from 15 residues. The CDR3 here is CASSQYDWGMNTLYF. The DNA read from the CDR3 is TGTGCTAGCAGTCAATATGACTGGGGGATGAAC.

There are a few counts of this clone. Gene labels here are mouse ones. The sequence runs out 4 residues before the end of the CDR3; the remainder is reconstructed from the germline J gene. V is TRBV1 and J is TRBJ1-2; 7 nucleotides line up with TRBD1. V was pared by 3 bases and J by 0 bases, with 7 bases of the junction left unmatched. Per germline, CDR1 NSQYPW and CDR2 LRSPGD (reference sequence). CDR3 length: 16 amino acids. The CDR3 bases that were read are TGCACCTGCAGTGCGCTTAGACAGGGTGCAAACTCC. It yields the protein CTCSALRQGANS. In full, the CDR3 reads CTCSALRQGANSDYTF.

This clone was seen more than once but under ten times. The genes are named according to mouse. Sequencing ends 4 residues short of the CDR3 end; the germline J gene provides the rest. The rearrangement joins TRBV13-3 to TRBJ2-3, with 7 bases aligning to TRBD1. J lost 0 bases, V lost 6 bases, and 1 base had no gene match. This CDR3 has 13 residues. From germline, CDR1 is NNHDY and CDR2 SYVADS. CDR3 protein: CASKQGSAETLYF. CDR3 DNA (partial): TGTGCCAGCAAACAGGGGAGTGCAGAA.

This clone turned up a few times. Genes here carry mouse names. The CDR3 extends 4 residues past the end of the read, so its final part is completed from the germline J gene. This sample includes further DNA sequences coding for the same CDR3. The J gene is TRBJ2-1, the V gene TRBV19, with a weak D call TRBD1 (5 bases). The CDR3 has 13 residues. V was clipped by 2 bases and J by 3 bases, with 6 bases between them. Germline V gives CDR1 FNHDT, CDR2 SITEND (reference sequence). Partial CDR3 DNA: TGTGCCAGCAGTATTCAGGGCTATGCT. It encodes CASSIQGYA. The entire CDR3 reads CASSIQGYAEQFF.

The table lists this clone with a few counts. The genes are named according to mouse. CDR3 DNA (partial): TGTGCCAGCGGTGATGCTAGGGGGGGACGGGCT. Residues: CASGDARGGRA. The whole CDR3 sequence is CASGDARGGRAEQFF. The chain employs TRBV13-2 and TRBJ2-1; the D gene is possibly TRBD2 (7 bases). Read sequence stops 4 residues before the CDR3 end, and the germline J gene provides the missing end. The CDR3 consists of 15 residues. Germline CDR1 reads NNHNN; CDR2 reads SYGAGS (reference sequence).

This clone has just a few counts. Mouse gene names apply. The covered CDR3 bases are TGTGCCAGCAATCTCCAGGGGGCGAAC. It codes for CASNLQGAN. The whole CDR3 protein reads CASNLQGANTLYF. This rearrangement joins TRBV13-1 to TRBJ2-4, with TRBD1 identical over 8 bases. The read terminates 4 residues before the CDR3 end, so the remaining end is supplied by the germline J gene. This CDR3 contains 13 residues. Germline V gives CDR1 NSHNY, CDR2 SYGAGN.